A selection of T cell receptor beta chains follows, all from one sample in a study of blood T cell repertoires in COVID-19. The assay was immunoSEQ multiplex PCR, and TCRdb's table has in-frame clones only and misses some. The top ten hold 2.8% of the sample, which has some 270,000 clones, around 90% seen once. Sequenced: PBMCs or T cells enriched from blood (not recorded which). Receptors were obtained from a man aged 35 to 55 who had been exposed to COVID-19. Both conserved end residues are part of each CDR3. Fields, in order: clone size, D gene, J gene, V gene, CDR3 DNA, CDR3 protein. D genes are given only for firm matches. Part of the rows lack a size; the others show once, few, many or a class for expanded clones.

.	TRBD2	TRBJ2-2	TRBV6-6	TGTGCCAGCTATAGCGCCAGCGGGAGGACCGGGGAGCTGTTTTTT	CASYSASGRTGELFF
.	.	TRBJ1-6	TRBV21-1	TGTGCCAGCAGCAAAGTCAGGGCGAGCTCACCCCTCCACTTT	CASSKVRASSPLHF
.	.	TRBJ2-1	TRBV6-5	TGTGCCAGCAGTTACTCCGACAGGAGAGTCGATGAGCAGTTCTTC	CASSYSDRRVDEQFF
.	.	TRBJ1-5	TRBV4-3	TGCGCCAGCAGCCGGACCACTAGGATGAATCAGCCCCAGCATTTT	CASSRTTRMNQPQHF
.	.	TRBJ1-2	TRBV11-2	TGTGCCAGCAGCTTGCGACAGGACTTTAACTATGGCTACACCTTC	CASSLRQDFNYGYTF
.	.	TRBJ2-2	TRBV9	TGTGCCAGCAGCGTAAGGAGCGCACCCGGGGAGCTGTTTTTT	CASSVRSAPGELFF
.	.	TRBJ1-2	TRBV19	TGTGCCAGTAGTGTCGCCGGGACACGGGATGGCTACACCTTC	CASSVAGTRDGYTF
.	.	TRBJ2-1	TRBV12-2	TGTGCAAGTCGCTTAAGCGGCTGCAGCTCCTACAATGAGCAGTTCTTC	CASRLSGCSSYNEQFF
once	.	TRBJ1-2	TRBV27	TGTGCCAGCAGTTACGCGGCAGGGGCTGGCTACACCTTC	CASSYAAGAGYTF
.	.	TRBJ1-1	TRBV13	TGTGCCAGCAGCCCCTCCGGGGAAAGAGAAGCTTTCTTT	CASSPSGEREAFF
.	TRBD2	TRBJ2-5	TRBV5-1	TGCGCCAGCAGCGCTAGCGGGAGAAGTGAGACCCAGTACTTC	CASSASGRSETQYF
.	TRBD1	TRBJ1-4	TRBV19	TGTGCCAGTAGTAGGACAGGGGAGAATGAAAAACTGTTTTTT	CASSRTGENEKLFF
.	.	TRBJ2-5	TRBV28	TGTGCCAGCAGTCTTATCCCGACAGTCGAGACCCAGTACTTC	CASSLIPTVETQYF
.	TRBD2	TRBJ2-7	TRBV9	TGTGCCAGCAGCGTTAGCGGGTGGACCTACGAGCAGTACTTC	CASSVSGWTYEQYF
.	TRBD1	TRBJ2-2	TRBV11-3	TGTGCCAGCAGCCTAGGGACAGCTACCGGGGAGCTGTTTTTT	CASSLGTATGELFF
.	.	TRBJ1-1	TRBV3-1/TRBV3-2	TGTGCCAGCAGCCAAGAAATTGTGGGGGGGACTGAAGCTTTCTTT	CASSQEIVGGTEAFF
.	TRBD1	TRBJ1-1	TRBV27	TGTGCCAGCAGCTCGCTACAGGGGATGAACACTGAAGCTTTCTTT	CASSSLQGMNTEAFF
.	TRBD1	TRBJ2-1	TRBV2	TGTGCCAGCAGTGAGCGGGACAGGGTTCCCCCATACAATGAGCAGTTCTTC	CASSERDRVPPYNEQFF
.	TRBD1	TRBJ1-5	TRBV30	TGTGCCTGGAGTCACAGGGGGAATCAGCCCCAGCATTTT	CAWSHRGNQPQHF
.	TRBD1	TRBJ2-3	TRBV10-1	TGCGCCAGCAGCTACCAAAGGGACAGGGGGATGGATACGCAGTATTTT	CASSYQRDRGMDTQYF
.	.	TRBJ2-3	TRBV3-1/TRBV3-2	TGTGCCAGCAGCCAAGATCTTTACACAGATACGCAGTATTTT	CASSQDLYTDTQYF
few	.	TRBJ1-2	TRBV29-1	TGCAGCGTTGAAGAGGAGGGGTACAGAGCTAACTATGGCTACACCTTC	CSVEEEGYRANYGYTF
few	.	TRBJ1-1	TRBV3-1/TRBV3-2	TGTGCCAGCAGCCACCATGCAGGGATGGGTAGGGTGAACACTGAAGCTTTCTTT	CASSHHAGMGRVNTEAFF
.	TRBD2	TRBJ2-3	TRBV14	TGTGCCAGCAGCCAAGTGCGACTAGCGGGCACAGATACGCAGTATTTT	CASSQVRLAGTDTQYF
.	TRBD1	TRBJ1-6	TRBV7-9	TGTGCCAGCAGCTTAGCGACAGGGGTTTCCTATAATTCACCCCTCCACTTT	CASSLATGVSYNSPLHF
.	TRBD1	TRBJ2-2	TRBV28	TGTGCCAGCAGTTTATTCAGTCTGGGGTTGGGACAGGGGGCCGGGGAGCTGTTTTTT	CASSLFSLGLGQGAGELFF
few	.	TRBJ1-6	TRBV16	TGTGCCAGCAGTCGGACACCTAATAATTCACCCCTCCACTTT	CASSRTPNNSPLHF
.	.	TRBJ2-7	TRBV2	TGTGCCAGCACCCCAGGAACCTACGAGCAGTACTTC	CASTPGTYEQYF
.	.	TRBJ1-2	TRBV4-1	TGCGCCAGCAGCCAAGCGGTGGACAGATATGGCTACACCTTC	CASSQAVDRYGYTF
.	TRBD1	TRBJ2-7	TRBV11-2	TGTGCCAGCAGCTTAGACCCGGGACAGGGACTCCGGGGGGACGAGCAGTACTTC	CASSLDPGQGLRGDEQYF
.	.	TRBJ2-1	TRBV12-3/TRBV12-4	TGTGCCAGCAGCAACAGGGATGAGCAGTTCTTC	CASSNRDEQFF
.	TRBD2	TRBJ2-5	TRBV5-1	TGCGCCAGCAGCTGGGGGATGGAACTAGCGGGAAGGCCAGAGACCCAGTACTTC	CASSWGMELAGRPETQYF
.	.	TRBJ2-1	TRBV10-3	TGTGCCATCAGTGAGCCTCGACTAGTCAATGAGCAGTTCTTC	CAISEPRLVNEQFF
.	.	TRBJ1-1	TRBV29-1	TGCAGCGGCGGACAGATCTCTTCATCTGAAGCTTTCTTT	CSGGQISSSEAFF
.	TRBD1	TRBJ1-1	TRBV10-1	TGCGCCGGCCGACAGGGTGGCCCTGAAGCTTTCTTT	CAGRQGGPEAFF
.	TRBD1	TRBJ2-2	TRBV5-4	TGTGCCAGCGCAGGGGGCTCGAACACCGGGGAGCTGTTTTTT	CASAGGSNTGELFF
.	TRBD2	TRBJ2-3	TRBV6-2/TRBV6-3	TGTGCCAGCAGTTACTCCCCGGGGACTAGCGGGAGGAGAACGGATACGCAGTATTTT	CASSYSPGTSGRRTDTQYF
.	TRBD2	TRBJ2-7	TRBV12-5	TGTGCTAGTGCCCTCTCAACTAGCGGATATACCTACGAGCAGTACTTC	CASALSTSGYTYEQYF
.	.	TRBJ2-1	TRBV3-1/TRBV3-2	TGTGCCAGCAGCCAAGTAGGTGGACTTCGCCTTAATGAGCAGTTCTTC	CASSQVGGLRLNEQFF
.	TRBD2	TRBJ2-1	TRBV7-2	TGTGCCAGCAGCCGCAGACTAGCGGGAGCGGTAGGAAATGAGCAGTTCTTC	CASSRRLAGAVGNEQFF
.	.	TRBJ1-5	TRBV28	TGTGCCGGCAGTTCCGTAAATCAGCCCCAGCATTTT	CAGSSVNQPQHF
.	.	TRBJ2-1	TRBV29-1	TGCAGCGTTGAAGATACGGTGGTTGAGCAGTTCTTC	CSVEDTVVEQFF
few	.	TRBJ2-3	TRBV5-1	TGCGCCAGCAGCTTGGCGGACTTCTTGACAGATACGCAGTATTTT	CASSLADFLTDTQYF
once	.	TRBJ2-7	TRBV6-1	TGTGCCAGCAGTGAACCCAACAGGGGAGGAGGCGAGCAGTACTTC	CASSEPNRGGGEQYF
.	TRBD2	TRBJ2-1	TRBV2	TGTGCCAGCAGTGAATCACTAGCGAATTTCTACAATGAGCAGTTCTTC	CASSESLANFYNEQFF
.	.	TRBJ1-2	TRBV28	TGTGCCAGCAGCCTTCGGAGGCCTGGCTACACCTTC	CASSLRRPGYTF
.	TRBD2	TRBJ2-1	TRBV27	TGTGCCAGCAGTTCACCCCCGGGACTAGATTTCAATGAGCAGTTCTTC	CASSSPPGLDFNEQFF
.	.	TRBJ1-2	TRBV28	TGTGCCAGCAGTTTGGCTTCGGGGGGCTACACCTTC	CASSLASGGYTF
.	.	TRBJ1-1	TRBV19	TGTGCCAGTAGTTTGGGACAGAACACTGAAGCTTTCTTT	CASSLGQNTEAFF
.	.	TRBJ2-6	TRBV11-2	TGTGCCAGCAGCTCCCGGTCTGGGGCCAACGTCCTGACTTTC	CASSSRSGANVLTF
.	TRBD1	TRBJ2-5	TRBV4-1	TGCGCCAGCAGCCAAGGACAGGGGGCAGAGACCCAGTACTTC	CASSQGQGAETQYF
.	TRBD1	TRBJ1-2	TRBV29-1	TGCAGCGTTCGAGGGGGCGGATTCTATGGCTACACCTTC	CSVRGGGFYGYTF
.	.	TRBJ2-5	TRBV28	TGTGCCAGCAGTTATGGGTGGGGCCGGGAGACCCAGTACTTC	CASSYGWGRETQYF
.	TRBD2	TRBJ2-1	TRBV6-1	TGTGCCAGCAGTGCAGCGGGAGTATTGGTGAATGAGCAGTTCTTC	CASSAAGVLVNEQFF
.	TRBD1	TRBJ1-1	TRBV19	TGTGCCAGTACCTTCGCGGCAGGGGGCACTGAAGCTTTCTTT	CASTFAAGGTEAFF
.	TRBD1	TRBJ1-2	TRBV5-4	TGTGCCAGCAGCTTGGGGGGACAGGGGGCGGACGTCGGCTATGGCTACACCTTC	CASSLGGQGADVGYGYTF
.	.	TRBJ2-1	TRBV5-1	TGCGCCAGCAGCTTGGCTACAGGCGGAATTTGGGATGAGCAGTTCTTC	CASSLATGGIWDEQFF
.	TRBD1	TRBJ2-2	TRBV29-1	TGCAGCGTTGAATTCCGGGACAGGGCGACCGGGGAGCTGTTTTTT	CSVEFRDRATGELFF
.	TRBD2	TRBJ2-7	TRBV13	TGTGCCAGTTCGACTAGCGGAACCTACGAGCAGTACTTC	CASSTSGTYEQYF